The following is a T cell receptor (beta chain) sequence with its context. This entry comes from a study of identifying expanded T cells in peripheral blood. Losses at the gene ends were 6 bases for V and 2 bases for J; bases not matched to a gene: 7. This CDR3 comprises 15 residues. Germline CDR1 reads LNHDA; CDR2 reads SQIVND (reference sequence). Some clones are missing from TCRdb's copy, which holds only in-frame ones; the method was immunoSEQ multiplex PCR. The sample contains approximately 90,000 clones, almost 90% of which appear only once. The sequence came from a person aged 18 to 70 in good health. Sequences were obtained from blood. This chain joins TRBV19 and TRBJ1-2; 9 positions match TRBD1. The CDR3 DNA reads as TGTGCCAGTAGCTCAGGCGGACAGGGGAACTATGGCTACACCTTC. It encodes CASSSGGQGNYGYTF.